What follows are 25 T cell receptor beta chains derived from one specimen sequenced in a study of CD8 T cells in Susac syndrome. The RNA input was about 0.45 to 1 ug, and it was reverse transcribed with random hexamers. TCRdb reprocessed the immunoSEQ multiplex PCR reads via MiXCR and lists one record per CDR3 protein. This sample has approximately 160,000 distinct CDR3 sequences, with 94% found just once. Sequenced input: CD4+ T cells from PBMCs. The source is a human donor with multiple sclerosis.

V is TRBV24-1 and J is TRBJ2-2; no reliable D call. The CDR3 is 13 residues long. With 2 bases removed from V and 5 bases from J, the gap between germline ends came to 5 bases. CDR1 KGHDR and CDR2 SFDVKD come from the germline V gene. The CDR3 coding sequence is TGTGCCACCAGTGATTGGGGAACCGGGGAGCTGTTTTTT. This gives the protein CATSDWGTGELFF.

Written as DNA, the CDR3 is TGTGCCAGCAGCTTAGGGCTGCTCTCTGGGGCCAACGTCCTGACTTTC. Translated, it gives CASSLGLLSGANVLTF. The chain joins TRBV7-8 to TRBJ2-6; D ambiguous. There are 16 residues in the CDR3. Per germline, CDR1 SGHVS and CDR2 FQNEAQ. Trimming removed 1 base from V and 0 bases from J, with 7 bases in between.

For this clonotype: A read error may account for a junction end that differs from germline. The V gene is TRBV28, the J gene TRBJ1-5, with TRBD1 identical over 9 bases. Germline V gene lookup returns CDR1 MDHEN and CDR2 SYDVKM. This CDR3 has 13 residues. CDR3 residues: CASSDRGYHPQHF. The CDR3 bases are TGTGCCAGCAGTGACAGGGGGTATCATCCCCAGCATTTT.

The chain links TRBV5-6 to TRBJ1-1; no definite D call. With 4 bases removed from V and 4 bases from J, the gap between germline ends came to 11 bases. The germline V gene has CDR1 SGHDT and CDR2 YYEEEE. This CDR3 comprises 13 residues. CDR3 region: CASSPGRTTEAFF. CDR3 in DNA: TGTGCCAGCAGCCCGGGAAGGACCACTGAAGCTTTCTTT.

The chain carries TRBV2 and TRBJ2-6; 7 bases match TRBD1. CDR1 and CDR2 from the germline V gene are SNHLY and FYNNEI. V lost 7 bases and J lost 0; bases outside the gene matches: 6. The CDR3 has 16 residues. CDR3 sequence: CASTGQVSSGANVLTF. The CDR3 nucleotides are TGTGCCAGCACAGGACAGGTTAGCTCTGGGGCCAACGTCCTGACTTTC.

This chain uses TRBV7-2 with TRBJ2-7, with TRBD1 matching 7 bases. Germline assignment: CDR1 SGHTA and CDR2 FQGNSA. The CDR3 consists of 14 residues. V lost 8 bases and J lost 3; bases outside the gene matches: 10. The CDR3 DNA reads as TGTGCCAGCGCATCGGGACAGTCCTTCTACGAGCAGTACTTC. It yields the protein CASASGQSFYEQYF.

CDR3 sequence (DNA): TGTGCCAGCAGTTACGATCGGGGGGACCTTAATGGCTACACCTTC. It encodes CASSYDRGDLNGYTF. The chain recombines TRBV6-5 with TRBJ1-2, with D possibly matching TRBD1 (5 bases). Trimming removed 2 bases from V and 6 bases from J, with 16 bases in between. The CDR3 is 15 amino acids. The germline V gene encodes CDR1 MNHEY and CDR2 SVGAGI.

This chain connects TRBV15 to TRBJ1-1; D uncertain. V gave up 1 base and J gave up 8 bases, with 8 bases separating them. CDR1 is LNHNV, CDR2 YYDKDF, per germline (reference sequence). The CDR3 consists of 12 residues. This CDR3 is CATSRASGEAFF. As DNA, the CDR3 is TGTGCCACCAGCAGAGCTTCGGGCGAAGCTTTCTTT.

This chain links TRBV2 with TRBJ2-1; the D call may be TRBD1 or TRBD2 (5 bases each). Germline-derived CDR1 and CDR2 are SNHLY and FYNNEI. Deletions cut 7 bases from V and 6 bases from J, with 13 bases between. CDR3 length: 13 amino acids. This chain's CDR3 is CASTPGPLNEQFF. DNA of the CDR3: TGTGCCAGCACCCCGGGGCCGCTCAATGAGCAGTTCTTC.

This rearrangement joins TRBV20-1 to TRBJ1-1; D gene unclear. The V and J ends lost 3 bases and 3 bases respectively, with 11 bases between them. The CDR3 totals 13 residues. Germline V gene data show CDR1 as DFQATT and CDR2 as SNEGSKA (reference sequence). The CDR3 loop is CSASPNGDTEAFF. As DNA, the CDR3 is TGCAGTGCTAGTCCGAATGGGGACACTGAAGCTTTCTTT.

This chain links TRBV28 with TRBJ2-1; 14 nucleotides match TRBD2. Germline V gene data show CDR1 as MDHEN and CDR2 as SYDVKM. The CDR3 sequence is 15 residues long. V dropped 5 bases and J dropped 15; count of bases not matched to a gene: 12. In DNA form, the CDR3 reads TGTGCCAGCAGTCCCATTTCCCGACTAGCGGGGGGGTCGTTCTTC. It translates to CASSPISRLAGGSFF.

The chain uses TRBV29-1 and TRBJ2-2; D not resolved. The germline V and J ends were trimmed by 7 bases and 9 bases, with 12 bases remaining between them. CDR3 size: 11 residues. Germline CDR1 and CDR2: SQVTM and ANQGSEA. CDR3 in DNA: TGCAGCGCAAATGTGTTCCGGGAGCTGTTTTTT. This gives the protein CSANVFRELFF.

This clonotype was recorded a few times. The chain couples TRBV29-1 to TRBJ2-1, with D possibly being TRBD2 (6 bases). The V gene lost 4 bases and the J gene lost 10 bases, with 23 bases spanning the gap. This CDR3 spans 15 amino acids. The V gene's germline CDR1 is SQVTM and CDR2 ANQGSEA. Here the CDR3 reads CSVGRLGSRAGEQFF. For the CDR3, the DNA is TGCAGCGTTGGGCGACTAGGAAGTCGCGCAGGGGAGCAGTTCTTC.

V and J are TRBV3-1 and TRBJ2-1, with D possibly being TRBD2 (6 bases). Trimming stripped 2 bases from V and 7 bases from J, with 12 bases between. From germline, CDR1 is LGHDT and CDR2 YNNKEL (reference sequence). The CDR3 is 14 residues long. The CDR3: CASSQWGLDNEQFF. The CDR3, as DNA: TGTGCCAGCAGCCAATGGGGACTGGATAATGAGCAGTTCTTC.

The V and J genes are TRBV20-1 and TRBJ2-1; D is ambiguous. Germline CDR1 DFQATT, CDR2 SNEGSKA (reference sequence). This CDR3 is 13 amino acids long. Between the trimmed V and J ends, which lost 3 bases and 9 bases, there was a span of 15 bases. The DNA for the CDR3 is TGCAGTGCTAGTTCAAGGACCGCTATTGAGCAGTTCTTC. The encoded protein is CSASSRTAIEQFF.

The genes are TRBV4-2 and TRBJ1-4, with 9 nucleotides matching TRBD1. CDR1 and CDR2 from the germline V gene are LGHNA and YNFKEQ. J gave up 8 bases and V 4 bases, and 8 bases lay outside the gene matches. The CDR3 is 15 residues long. The CDR3 here is CASSRDGTGYEKLFF. The DNA of the CDR3 is TGTGCCAGCAGCCGGGATGGGACAGGGTACGAAAAACTGTTTTTT.

J is TRBJ2-3 and V is TRBV2; D gene ambiguous. In germline, CDR1 is SNHLY, CDR2 FYNNEI. The V and J ends lost 7 bases and 15 bases respectively, with 17 bases between them. The CDR3 has 11 residues. Here the CDR3 DNA reads TGTGCCAGCACCGGCGGTCCCTTCCTATATTTT. Translated: CASTGGPFLYF. The variable domain in full, completed from reference TRBV2 and TRBJ2-3, reads EPEVTQTPSHQVTQMGQEVILRCVPISNHLYFYWYRQILGQKVEFLVSFYNNEISEKSEIFDDQFSVERPDGSNFTLKIRSTKLEDSAMYFCASTGGPFLYFGPGTRLTVL.

The chain has TRBV27 and TRBJ1-5; no reliable D call. Trimming removed 0 bases at V and 6 bases at J, with 6 bases between. CDR3 length: 13 residues. Germline assignment: CDR1 MNHEY and CDR2 SMNVEV (reference sequence). This CDR3 reads CASSLSKGQPQHF. The CDR3 DNA reads TGTGCCAGCAGTTTATCGAAGGGTCAGCCCCAGCATTTT.

This chain links TRBV20-1 with TRBJ2-3, with 10 bases identical to TRBD1. V was pared by 6 bases and J by 0 bases, with 3 bases of the junction left unmatched. Germline V lookup: CDR1 DFQATT, CDR2 SNEGSKA (reference sequence). This CDR3 has 14 amino acids. The CDR3 nucleotides read TGCAGTGCCCCGGGACAGGGGAGCACAGATACGCAGTATTTT. Translating gives CSAPGQGSTDTQYF.

The chain combines TRBV7-2 with TRBJ2-5; 7 bases agree with TRBD2. The V and J ends lost 3 bases and 2 bases, in that order; junction bases with no gene match: 3. The CDR3 is made up of 14 amino acids. In germline, CDR1 is SGHTA, CDR2 FQGNSA. CDR3 nucleotides: TGTGCCAGCAGCTTTCGGGGAGGGCAAGAGACCCAGTACTTC. It translates to CASSFRGGQETQYF.

The chain links TRBV7-2 to TRBJ1-2; 7 positions match TRBD1. Trimming cost V 0 bases and J 1 base; bases outside gene matches: 8. The CDR3 totals 17 residues. Germline lookup yields CDR1 SGHTA and CDR2 FQGNSA. The chain's CDR3 is CASSLAATQGINYGYTF. DNA of the CDR3: TGTGCCAGCAGCTTAGCGGCAACACAGGGGATTAACTATGGCTACACCTTC. Full variable domain (rest looked up from reference TRBV7-2 and TRBJ1-2): GAGVSQSPSNKVTEKGKDVELRCDPISGHTALYWYRQSLGQGLEFLIYFQGNSAPDKSGLPSDRFSAERTGGSVSTLTIQRTQQEDSAVYLCASSLAATQGINYGYTFGSGTRLTVV.

The CDR3 is CASSTGGTDTQYF. CDR3 DNA: TGTGCCAGCAGCACAGGGGGCACAGATACGCAGTATTTT. V gene TRBV7-7 combines with J gene TRBJ2-3; 7 bases match TRBD1. Germline lookup yields CDR1 SSHAT and CDR2 FNYEAQ (reference sequence). The CDR3 covers 13 residues. J was trimmed by 1 base and V by 5 bases; bases with no gene match: 0.

The chain has TRBV30 and TRBJ1-5, with D unclear. Germline V gene lookup returns CDR1 GTSNPN and CDR2 SVGIG (reference sequence). V dropped 2 bases and J dropped 7 bases, with 15 bases sitting between them. The CDR3 length is 14 residues. CDR3 DNA: TGTGCCTGGAGTACGCTCGAGGGTACCCAGCCCCAGCATTTT. This encodes CAWSTLEGTQPQHF.

The rearrangement joins TRBV2 to TRBJ2-6, with TRBD1 matching 7 bases. There are 14 residues in the CDR3. The germline V gene encodes CDR1 SNHLY and CDR2 FYNNEI. Germline trimming cut 8 bases from V and 0 bases from J; bases unmatched to any gene: 1. CDR3 bases: TGTGCCAGCGGACAGGTCTCTGGGGCCAACGTCCTGACTTTC. This gives the protein CASGQVSGANVLTF.

The chain recombines TRBV6-6 with TRBJ2-6; D unclear. Germline assignment: CDR1 MNHNY and CDR2 SVGAGI (reference sequence). Trimming removed 4 bases from V and 8 bases from J, with 9 bases in between. The CDR3 contains 13 residues. CDR3 protein: CASSLGSTNVLTF. CDR3 DNA sequence: TGTGCCAGCAGTTTAGGATCTACCAACGTCCTGACTTTC.